This entry features one T cell receptor (beta chain) sequence. The target antigen is unknown. The authors obtained PBMCs from more than 9.5 ml of fresh peripheral blood. RNA transcripts were the template for amplifying TCR beta CDR3 regions. HTBI primers were used for first-round RT-PCR of the TCR CDR3. TCRdb independently ran MiXCR on the multiplex PCR reads; one entry per CDR3 protein. Found here are some 350,000 distinct CDR3 sequences, approximately 14% of them singletons; the top ten hold roughly a fifth. This specimen belongs to a study of T cells in Graves' hyperthyroidism and ophthalmopathy. This CDR3 contains 15 residues. Germline V gene lookup returns CDR1 SGHTA and CDR2 FQGNSA. Trimming cost V 2 bases and J 7 bases; bases outside gene matches: 8. Study-wide points: Classification by a 13 V-J model distinguished ophthalmopathy from stable hyperthyroidism.

Source material: blood. J is TRBJ2-7 and V is TRBV7-2; 10 positions match TRBD2. The source of this sequence is a woman aged 55-75 years with Graves' ophthalmopathy. The CDR3 DNA follows: TGTGCCAGCAGCTTAACGGCTAGCGGGAGACGGGAGCAGTACTTC. Translated, it gives CASSLTASGRREQYF.